This T cell receptor (beta chain) is from a study of shared T cell receptors in the human thymus. Clones were sequenced by immunoSEQ multiplex PCR, and TCRdb holds only the in-frame ones, with some missing. The data hold about 710,000 clones, with around 87% observed a single time. The CDR3 totals 15 residues. The ends were cut back, 2 bases at V and 2 bases at J, with 11 bases in the middle. Per the germline V gene, CDR1 is SGHDT and CDR2 is YYEEEE. These same data were also listed under a study on human thymus T cells. That publication notes: In corrective heart surgery, resections were taken, and these provided the thymus tissue. Usage of V and J genes appeared biased in thymic and blood repertoires.

Material: thymocytes. The TCR was taken from a boy younger than two with a congenital heart defect. The chain joins TRBV5-6 to TRBJ1-5; D gene unclear. This chain's CDR3 is CASSFKGRGNQPQHF. In DNA form, the CDR3 reads TGTGCCAGCAGCTTTAAAGGGAGGGGCAATCAGCCCCAGCATTTT.